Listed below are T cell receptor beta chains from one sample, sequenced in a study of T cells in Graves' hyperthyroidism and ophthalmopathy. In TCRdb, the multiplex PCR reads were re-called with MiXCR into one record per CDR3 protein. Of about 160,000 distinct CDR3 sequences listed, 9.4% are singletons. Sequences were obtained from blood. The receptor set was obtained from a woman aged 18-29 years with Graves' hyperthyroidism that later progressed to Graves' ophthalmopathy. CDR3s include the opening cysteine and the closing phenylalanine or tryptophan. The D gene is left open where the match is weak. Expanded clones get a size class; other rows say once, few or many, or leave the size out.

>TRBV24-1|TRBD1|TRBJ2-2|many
CATSDPRGRSGELFF
TGTGCCACCAGTGATCCCAGGGGGCGGTCCGGGGAGCTGTTTTTT
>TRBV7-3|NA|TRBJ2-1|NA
CASSVGEGGAWNEQFF
TGTGCCAGCAGCGTAGGTGAGGGGGGGGCCTGGAATGAGCAGTTCTTC
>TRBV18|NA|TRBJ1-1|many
CASSSQGLGKYGEAFF
TGTGCCAGCTCATCGCAAGGATTGGGGAAGTACGGTGAAGCTTTCTTT
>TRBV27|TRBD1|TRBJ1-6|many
CATTDRGFSHSPLHF
TGTGCCACCACCGACAGGGGATTTTCCCATTCACCCCTCCACTTT
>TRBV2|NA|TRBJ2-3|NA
CASSEAEPPDTQYF
TGTGCCAGCAGTGAAGCAGAGCCCCCAGATACGCAGTATTTT
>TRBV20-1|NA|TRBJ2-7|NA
CSARDFSRHEQYF
TGCAGTGCTAGAGATTTCAGTCGCCACGAGCAGTACTTC
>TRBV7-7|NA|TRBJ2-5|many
CASSQRADAGGAQYF
TGTGCTAGCAGCCAACGCGCGGACGCCGGAGGGGCCCAGTACTTC
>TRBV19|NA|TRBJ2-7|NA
CASSIISGGGYEQYF
TGTGCCAGTAGTATTATTTCAGGTGGGGGCTACGAGCAGTACTTC
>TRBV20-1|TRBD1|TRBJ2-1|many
CSATRQGLYNEQFF
TGCAGTGCTACCCGACAGGGGTTGTACAATGAGCAGTTCTTC
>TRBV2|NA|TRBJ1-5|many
CASSEGSPNQPQHF
TGTGCCAGCAGTGAAGGGTCACCTAATCAGCCCCAGCATTTT
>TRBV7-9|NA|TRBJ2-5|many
CASSFPTFQETQYF
TGTGCCAGCAGCTTTCCCACTTTCCAAGAGACCCAGTACTTC
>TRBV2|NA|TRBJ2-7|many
CASSLSEGSYEQYF
TGTGCCAGCAGCCTCAGCGAAGGCTCCTACGAGCAGTACTTC
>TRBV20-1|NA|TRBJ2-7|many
CSTRPRRATLYEQYF
TGCAGTACTAGGCCCCGCAGGGCGACTTTGTACGAGCAGTACTTC
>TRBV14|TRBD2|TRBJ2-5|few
CASSRTSAGGETQYF
TGTGCCAGCAGCCGAACTAGCGCGGGAGGGGAGACCCAGTACTTC
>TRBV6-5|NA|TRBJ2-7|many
CASSYSRPGSSYEQYF
TGTGCCAGCAGTTACTCCAGGCCTGGGTCCTCCTACGAGCAGTACTTC
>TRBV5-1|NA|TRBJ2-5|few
CASSLMYQETQYF
TGCGCCAGCAGCTTGATGTACCAAGAGACCCAGTACTTC
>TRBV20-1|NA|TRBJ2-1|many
CSARDPRPEQFF
TGCAGTGCTAGAGATCCCCGTCCTGAGCAGTTCTTC
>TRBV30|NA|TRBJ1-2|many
CAWSDTGSYGYTF
TGTGCCTGGAGTGACACCGGGTCCTATGGCTACACCTTC
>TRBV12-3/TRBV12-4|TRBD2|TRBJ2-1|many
CASISTSGGSYNEQFF
TGTGCCAGCATCTCGACTAGCGGTGGCTCCTACAATGAGCAGTTCTTC
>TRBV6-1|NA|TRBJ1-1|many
CASKSRENTEAFF
TGTGCCAGCAAAAGTAGGGAGAACACTGAAGCTTTCTTT
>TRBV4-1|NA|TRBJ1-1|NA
CASSQEVWGANLPTEAFF
TGCGCCAGCAGCCAAGAAGTATGGGGGGCCAACCTACCCACTGAAGCTTTCTTT
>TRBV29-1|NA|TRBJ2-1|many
CSVEGQNYNEQFF
TGCAGCGTGGAGGGACAGAACTACAATGAGCAGTTCTTC
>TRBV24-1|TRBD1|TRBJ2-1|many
CATSDLSAGGFDEQFF
TGTGCCACCAGTGATTTGTCGGCAGGGGGCTTCGATGAGCAGTTCTTC
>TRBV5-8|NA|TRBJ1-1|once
CASSLAVQYTEAFF
TGTGCCAGCAGCTTGGCCGTCCAGTACACTGAAGCTTTCTTT
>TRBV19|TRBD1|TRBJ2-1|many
CASSIGQGAYNEQFF
TGTGCCAGCAGCATAGGACAGGGGGCGTACAATGAGCAGTTCTTC
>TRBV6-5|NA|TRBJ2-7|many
CASSYSGSTDITYEQYF
TGTGCCAGCAGTTACTCGGGATCAACAGATATTACCTACGAGCAGTACTTC
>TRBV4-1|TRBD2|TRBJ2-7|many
CASSQAGLAGTSYEQYF
TGCGCCAGCAGCCAGGCTGGACTAGCGGGTACCTCCTACGAGCAGTACTTC
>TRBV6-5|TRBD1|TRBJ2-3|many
CASSSRDRHTDTQYF
TGTGCCAGCAGTTCTCGGGACAGGCATACAGATACGCAGTATTTT
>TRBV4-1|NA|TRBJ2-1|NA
CASSQDHPGISGEQFF
TGCGCCAGCAGCCAAGACCACCCGGGGATCAGCGGTGAGCAGTTCTTC
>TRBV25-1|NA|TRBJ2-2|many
CASSVREDTGELFF
TGTGCCAGCAGTGTCCGAGAAGACACCGGGGAGCTGTTTTTT
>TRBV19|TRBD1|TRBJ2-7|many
CASVPGTGGLYEQYF
TGTGCCAGTGTCCCGGGGACAGGGGGTCTCTACGAGCAGTACTTC
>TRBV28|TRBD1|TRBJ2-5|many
CASSLDRDGQETQYF
TGTGCCAGCAGTTTAGACAGGGACGGCCAAGAGACCCAGTACTTC
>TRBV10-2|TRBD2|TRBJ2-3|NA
CASRTLAGSTDTQYF
TGCGCCAGCAGGACCCTAGCGGGGAGCACAGATACGCAGTATTTT
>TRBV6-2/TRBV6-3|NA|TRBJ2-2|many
CASSPPGAHTGELFF
TGTGCCAGCAGTCCGCCCGGGGCACACACCGGGGAGCTGTTTTTT
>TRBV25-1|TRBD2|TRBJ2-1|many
CASSRGGDEQFF
TGTGCCAGCAGTCGGGGGGGCGATGAGCAGTTCTTC
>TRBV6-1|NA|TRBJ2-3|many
CATQQISTDTQYF
TGTGCCACACAACAGATTAGCACAGATACGCAGTATTTT
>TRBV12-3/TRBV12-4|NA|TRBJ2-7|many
CASGSDYAYEQYF
TGTGCCAGCGGATCAGACTATGCCTACGAGCAGTACTTC
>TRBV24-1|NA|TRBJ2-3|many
CATSDYSTDTQYF
TGTGCCACCAGTGATTATAGCACAGATACGCAGTATTTT
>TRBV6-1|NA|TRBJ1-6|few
CASTTDGGTASPLHF
TGTGCCAGCACCACGGACGGAGGCACCGCTTCACCCCTCCACTTT
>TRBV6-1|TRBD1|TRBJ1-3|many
CASRKDRAWGNTIYF
TGTGCCAGCAGAAAAGACAGGGCTTGGGGAAACACCATATATTTT
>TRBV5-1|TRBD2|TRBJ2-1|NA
CASSLASGSYPYNEQFF
TGCGCCAGCAGCTTGGCCAGCGGGAGCTATCCCTACAATGAGCAGTTCTTC
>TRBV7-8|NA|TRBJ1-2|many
CASNPRGADNYGYTF
TGTGCCAGCAATCCCCGGGGGGCGGACAACTATGGCTACACCTTC